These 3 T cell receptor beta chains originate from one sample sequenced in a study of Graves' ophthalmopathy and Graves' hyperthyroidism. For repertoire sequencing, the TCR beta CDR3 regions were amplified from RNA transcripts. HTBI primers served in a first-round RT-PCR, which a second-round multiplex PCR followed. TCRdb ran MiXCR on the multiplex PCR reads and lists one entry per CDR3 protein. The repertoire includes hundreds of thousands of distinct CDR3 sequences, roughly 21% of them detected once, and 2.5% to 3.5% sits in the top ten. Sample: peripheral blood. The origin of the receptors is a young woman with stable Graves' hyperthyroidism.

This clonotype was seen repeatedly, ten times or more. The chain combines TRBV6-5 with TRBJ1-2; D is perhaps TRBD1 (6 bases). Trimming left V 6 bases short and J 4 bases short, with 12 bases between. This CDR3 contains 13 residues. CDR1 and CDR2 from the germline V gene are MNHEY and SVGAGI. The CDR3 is CASRAGQLYGYTF. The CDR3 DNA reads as TGTGCCAGCAGAGCCGGACAGCTCTATGGCTACACCTTC.

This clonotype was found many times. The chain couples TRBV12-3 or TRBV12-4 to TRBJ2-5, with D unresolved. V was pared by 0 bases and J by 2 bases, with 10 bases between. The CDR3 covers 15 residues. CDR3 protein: CASSLAGSSQETQYF. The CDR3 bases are TGTGCCAGCAGTTTAGCGGGCAGCTCGCAAGAGACCCAGTACTTC.

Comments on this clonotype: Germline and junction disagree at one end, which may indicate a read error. CDR3 sequence (DNA): TGTGCCAGCAGTCCCGGAATAGAAGGGGCCATAAACATTCAGTACTTC. Residues: CASSPGIEGAINIQYF. This rearrangement joins TRBV28 to TRBJ2-4, with D possibly matching TRBD1 (5 bases). This CDR3 is 16 amino acids long. Germline CDR1 and CDR2: MDHEN and SYDVKM.